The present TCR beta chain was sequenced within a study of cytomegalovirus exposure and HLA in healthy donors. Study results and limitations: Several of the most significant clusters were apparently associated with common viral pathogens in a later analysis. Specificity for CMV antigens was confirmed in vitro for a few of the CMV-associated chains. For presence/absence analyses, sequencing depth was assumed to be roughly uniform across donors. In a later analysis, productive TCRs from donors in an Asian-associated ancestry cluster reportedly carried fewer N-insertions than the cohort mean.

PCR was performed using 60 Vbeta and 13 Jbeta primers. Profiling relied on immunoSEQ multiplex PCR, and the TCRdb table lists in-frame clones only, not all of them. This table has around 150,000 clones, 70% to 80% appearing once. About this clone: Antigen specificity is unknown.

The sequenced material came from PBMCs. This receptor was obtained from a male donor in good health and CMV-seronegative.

This chain's CDR3 is CASSPRDTNYGYTF. CDR3 coding DNA: TGTGCCAGCAGCCCCCGGGACACTAACTATGGCTACACCTTC. The V gene is TRBV25-1, the J gene TRBJ1-2; D perhaps matches TRBD1 (6 bases). The CDR3 sequence is 14 residues long. Trimming left V 6 bases short and J 0 bases short, with 11 bases between. Germline assignment: CDR1 MGHDK and CDR2 SYGVNS.